This T cell receptor (beta chain) comes out of a study of T cells in Graves' hyperthyroidism and ophthalmopathy. Study background: Peripheral blood was drawn at first diagnosis, prior to all treatment.

RNA transcripts yielded amplified TCR beta CDR3 regions. The TCR CDR3 first-round RT-PCR relied on the HTBI primer set. TCRdb reprocessed the multiplex PCR reads with MiXCR, giving one entry per CDR3 protein. In the table there are 500,000 to 650,000 distinct CDR3 sequences, 12% to 15% of which are singletons. This clonotype was counted only a few times. Possible read error: a much larger clone is one base away. The V gene's germline CDR1 is SNHLY and CDR2 FYNNEI. There are 13 residues in the CDR3. Trimming cost V 7 bases and J 0 bases, with 7 bases left between them. Exclusion of patients followed from uncontrolled infection, other autoimmune disease, pregnancy or lactation. Source material for PBMCs was more than 7.5 ml fresh peripheral blood.

The sequence was collected from a woman in her forties with Graves' hyperthyroidism. The chain combines TRBV2 with TRBJ1-5, with a tentative D call TRBD1 (6 bases). Specimen: blood. The CDR3 sequence is CASKGDSNQPQHF. In nucleotides, the CDR3 is TGTGCCAGCAAGGGGGATAGCAATCAGCCCCAGCATTTT.